This entry lists 19 T cell receptor beta chains sequenced from one sample in a study of cytomegalovirus exposure and HLA in healthy donors. PCR involved 60 Vbeta and 13 Jbeta primers. Method: immunoSEQ multiplex PCR; TCRdb's copy keeps in-frame clones and lacks some. Among about 130,000 clones listed, 50% to 75% were seen once. The sequenced sample consisted of PBMCs. Source of these receptors: a woman aged 40 to 55 in good health and CMV-seronegative.

This rearrangement joins TRBV27 to TRBJ1-2; D is possibly TRBD1 (5 bases). V was clipped by 5 bases and J by 6 bases, with 10 bases between them. The CDR3 has 12 residues. The V gene's germline CDR1 is MNHEY and CDR2 SMNVEV (reference sequence). The CDR3 nucleotides are TGTGCCAGCAGTCAGGGAATCGATGGCTACACCTTC. Translating gives CASSQGIDGYTF.

J is TRBJ1-1 and V is TRBV7-8; TRBD1 is a possible D gene (6 bases). Trimming took 3 bases from V and 9 from J, leaving 14 bases between them. Germline lookup yields CDR1 SGHVS and CDR2 FQNEAQ. The CDR3 length is 13 residues. The CDR3 is CASSLDRQAQAFF. CDR3 nucleotide sequence: TGTGCCAGCAGCTTGGATAGACAGGCGCAAGCTTTCTTT.

The chain carries TRBV7-9 and TRBJ1-1; D remains ambiguous. Germline V gene sequence: CDR1 SEHNR, CDR2 FQNEAQ (reference sequence). Trimming removed 1 base at V and 4 bases at J, with 10 bases between. This CDR3 comprises 14 residues. The CDR3 is CASSLVEGGTEAFF. CDR3 DNA sequence: TGTGCCAGCAGCTTAGTTGAGGGAGGCACTGAAGCTTTCTTT.

The chain carries TRBV23-1 and TRBJ1-5; possibly TRBD1 for D (6 bases). TRBV23-1 is an ORF, with its function uncertain. The CDR3 length is 13 residues. V lost 3 bases and J lost 7, with 10 bases in between. CDR3 sequence: CASSQGARQPQHF. The CDR3, as DNA: TGCGCCAGCAGTCAGGGGGCAAGGCAGCCCCAGCATTTT.

The chain's CDR3 is CASSPRTSGSSYNEQFF. The CDR3 nucleotides read TGTGCCAGCTCACCACGGACTAGCGGGAGCTCCTACAATGAGCAGTTCTTC. The chain is built from TRBV18 and TRBJ2-1; TRBD2 aligns across 13 bases. The CDR3 runs 17 residues. The V segment lost 1 base and the J segment 0 bases; nucleotides outside the gene matches: 0. Per the germline V gene, CDR1 is KGHSH and CDR2 is LQKENI.

The rearrangement uses TRBV27 and TRBJ1-6; D ambiguous. Germline V gene sequence: CDR1 MNHEY, CDR2 SMNVEV (reference sequence). Trimming took 2 bases from V and 0 from J, leaving 23 bases between them. This CDR3 spans 21 amino acids. CDR3 region: CASSLGGFRKKDSSYNSPLHF. CDR3 coding DNA: TGTGCCAGCAGTTTAGGAGGGTTTCGTAAAAAGGATAGCTCCTATAATTCACCCCTCCACTTT.

The J gene is TRBJ1-2, the V gene TRBV4-2; 10 bases line up with TRBD1. Trimming at V came to 0 bases and at J to 2 bases, leaving 3 bases not matched to a gene. The CDR3 loop spans 16 amino acids. Germline V CDR1 and CDR2: LGHNA, YNFKEQ. This chain's CDR3 is CASSQEGTGANYGYTF. The CDR3 region has the DNA TGTGCCAGCAGCCAAGAAGGGACAGGGGCCAACTATGGCTACACCTTC.

The chain links TRBV27 to TRBJ2-1, with 11 bases aligning to TRBD2. Germline trimming cut 2 bases from V and 6 bases from J; bases unmatched to any gene: 3. There are 15 residues in the CDR3. Germline loops: CDR1 MNHEY, CDR2 SMNVEV (reference sequence). The DNA for the CDR3 is TGTGCCAGCAGTTTAGGGGGACTAGCGGTCAATGAGCAGTTCTTC. Its protein is CASSLGGLAVNEQFF.

The chain recombines TRBV5-1 with TRBJ1-1, with TRBD1 matching over 7 bases. The CDR3 has 14 amino acids. V shed 4 bases and J 5 bases; nucleotides not matched to a gene: 8. CDR1 is SGHRS, CDR2 YFSETQ, per germline. CDR3: CASSLRQGGTEAFF. The DNA of the CDR3 is TGCGCCAGCAGCCTGCGACAGGGAGGAACTGAAGCTTTCTTT. Full variable domain (remainder filled in from reference TRBV5-1 and TRBJ1-1): KAGVTQTPRYLIKTRGQQVTLSCSPISGHRSVSWYQQTPGQGLQFLFEYFSETQRNKGNFPGRFSGRQFSNSRSEMNVSTLELGDSALYLCASSLRQGGTEAFFGQGTRLTVV.

J is TRBJ1-1 and V is TRBV21-1; TRBD1, the table's D call, was not compared with the DNA. TRBV21-1 is shown as a pseudogene. The CDR3 has 15 residues. The CDR3 reads CASSVRDKGDTEAFF. CDR3 coding DNA: TGTGCCAGCAGCGTCCGGGACAAGGGCGATACTGAAGCTTTCTTT.

This clone is a singleton in its sample. The DNA for the CDR3 is TGCGCCAGCAGCCAAGATCTGGCCGCAACTAATGAAAAACTGTTTTTT. Protein product: CASSQDLAATNEKLFF. This sequence joins TRBV4-3 and TRBJ1-4; D gene unclear. The V end was cut by 0 bases, the J end by 0 bases, with 8 bases between. CDR1 and CDR2 from the germline V gene are LGHNA and YSLEER. The CDR3 totals 16 residues.

The chain couples TRBV6-5 to TRBJ2-5, with D uncertain. The CDR3 is 13 residues long. Germline V gene sequence: CDR1 MNHEY, CDR2 SVGAGI. V was cut by 2 bases and J by 3 bases, with 7 bases left in between. The CDR3 reads CASSYLAEETQYF. The DNA of the CDR3 is TGTGCCAGCAGTTACCTGGCGGAAGAGACCCAGTACTTC.

This CDR3 reads CASSVGGSTDTQYF. The CDR3 nucleotides read TGTGCCAGCAGCGTAGGCGGAAGCACAGATACGCAGTATTTT. The V gene is TRBV9, the J gene TRBJ2-3, with unresolved D. V shed 0 bases and J shed 0 bases, with 5 bases lying between them. Germline values: CDR1 SGDLS, CDR2 YYNGEE. The CDR3 has 14 residues.

The V and J genes are TRBV4-1 and TRBJ2-1; 10 positions agree with TRBD2. The V and J ends lost 0 bases and 7 bases, in that order; junction bases with no gene match: 6. CDR1 is MGHRA, CDR2 YSYEKL, per germline. CDR3 length: 16 residues. CDR3 region: CASSQESGGAWNEQFF. As DNA, the CDR3 is TGCGCCAGCAGCCAAGAGAGCGGGGGGGCCTGGAATGAGCAGTTCTTC.

This clone has just a few counts. This chain uses TRBV5-1 with TRBJ2-3, with a tentative D call TRBD1 (5 bases). The CDR3 consists of 14 residues. Germline V gives CDR1 SGHRS, CDR2 YFSETQ. The ends were cut back, 0 bases at V and 6 bases at J, with 11 bases in the middle. CDR3: CASSLDRSPDTQYF. The CDR3 DNA sequence: TGCGCCAGCAGCTTGGACAGGTCTCCGGATACGCAGTATTTT. The full variable domain, rest sourced from reference TRBV5-1 and TRBJ2-3, is KAGVTQTPRYLIKTRGQQVTLSCSPISGHRSVSWYQQTPGQGLQFLFEYFSETQRNKGNFPGRFSGRQFSNSRSEMNVSTLELGDSALYLCASSLDRSPDTQYFGPGTRLTVL.

The genes are TRBV27 and TRBJ1-2; no reliable D call. Germline V gene lookup returns CDR1 MNHEY and CDR2 SMNVEV (reference sequence). Trimming removed 3 bases at V and 4 bases at J, with 21 bases between. The CDR3 consists of 17 residues. CDR3 amino acids: CASSLGQEGNDLYGYTF. Here the CDR3 DNA reads TGTGCCAGCAGTTTGGGCCAGGAGGGTAACGATCTCTATGGCTACACCTTC.

This clone turned up a few times. V and J are TRBV7-8 and TRBJ2-5; 10 positions agree with TRBD2. After removal of 2 bases from V and 4 bases from J, the junction contained 7 bases not matched to a gene. The CDR3 has 16 amino acids. CDR1 and CDR2 (germline): SGHVS, FQNEAQ. The CDR3 sequence: CASSLRIAGGTETQYF. In nucleotides, the CDR3 is TGTGCCAGCAGCTTAAGAATAGCGGGGGGTACAGAGACCCAGTACTTC.

This chain connects TRBV7-8 to TRBJ2-1, with 8 bases aligning to TRBD2. J was trimmed by 6 bases and V by 3 bases; bases with no gene match: 4. This CDR3 spans 14 amino acids. Germline CDR1 is SGHVS and CDR2 is FQNEAQ. CDR3 coding DNA: TGTGCCAGCAGCTTTAGCGGGGTCCTCAATGAGCAGTTCTTC. Translating gives CASSFSGVLNEQFF. Complete variable domain (other parts from reference TRBV7-8 and TRBJ2-1): GAGVSQSPRYKVAKRGQDVALRCDPISGHVSLFWYQQALGQGPEFLTYFQNEAQLDKSGLPSDRFFAERPEGSVSTLKIQRTQQEDSAVYLCASSFSGVLNEQFFGPGTRLTVL.

V gene TRBV25-1 combines with J gene TRBJ1-4; D remains ambiguous. This CDR3 has 15 residues. Per the germline V gene, CDR1 is MGHDK and CDR2 is SYGVNS. V lost 0 bases and J 4 bases, leaving 9 bases between the germline ends. This chain's CDR3 is CASSEYRANNEKLFF. Written as DNA, the CDR3 is TGTGCCAGCAGTGAATATAGAGCGAATAATGAAAAACTGTTTTTT.